What follows are 31 T cell receptor beta chains derived from one specimen sequenced in a study of blood T cell repertoires in COVID-19. Sequencing was performed with immunoSEQ multiplex PCR; in TCRdb, only in-frame clones are kept and a portion is missing. Here the sample spans 75,000 to 90,000 clones, roughly 80% being singletons. Sequenced input: peripheral blood. The receptors originated from a man in his 60s with COVID-19, enrolled during active disease.

The chain recombines TRBV19 with TRBJ2-1; 8 nucleotides line up with TRBD1. The V and J ends lost 5 bases and 0 bases, in that order; junction bases with no gene match: 6. Germline values: CDR1 LNHDA, CDR2 SQIVND (reference sequence). The CDR3 has 16 amino acids. The CDR3 DNA sequence: TGTGCCAGTAGTGGAACAGGGGGTTCCTCCTACAATGAGCAGTTCTTC. This codes for CASSGTGGSSYNEQFF.

This clone appeared a few times. Its ends do not fully match the called genes, so a read error is possible. CDR3 nucleotides: TGTGCTAGCAGCTTTTCACGGACATTACACCGGGACACGGATCAGCCCCAGCATTTT. This translates into CASSFSRTLHRDTDQPQHF. This chain links TRBV7-7 with TRBJ1-5; D may be TRBD1 (6 bases). The germline CDR1 and CDR2 sequences are SSHAT and FNYEAQ (reference sequence). This CDR3 contains 19 residues. The full variable domain, its missing parts supplied by reference TRBV7-7 and TRBJ1-5, is GAGVSQSPRYKVTKRGQDVTLRCDPISSHATLYWYQQALGQGPEFLTYFNYEAQPDKSGLPSDRFSAERPEGSISTLTIQRTEQRDSAMYRCASSFSRTLHRDTDQPQHFGDGTRLSIL.

Only one count was recorded for this clone. A read error may produce the germline difference seen at one junction end. The CDR3 is CASNEQGQGGEKLFF. In DNA, the CDR3 is TGTGCCAGCAATGAACAGGGACAGGGTGGGGAAAAACTGTTTTTT. The chain links TRBV2 to TRBJ1-4, with TRBD1 identical over 9 bases. Germline CDR1 is SNHLY and CDR2 is FYNNEI. The CDR3 is 15 amino acids.

This clone showed up just a few times. The sample carries other DNA sequences with the same CDR3. The V call is TRBV7-8, the J call TRBJ1-1; tentative D call: TRBD1 (5 bases). This CDR3 is built from 14 residues. V lost 1 base, J lost 3 bases, and 9 bases lay in between. Germline V gene sequence: CDR1 SGHVS, CDR2 FQNEAQ. The CDR3 nucleotides are TGTGCCAGCAGCTTAGTCCGGGGGGACACTGAAGCTTTCTTT. Translated: CASSLVRGDTEAFF.

This rearrangement joins TRBV5-8 to TRBJ2-7; D uncertain. CDR3 length equals 13 residues. Germline V gene lookup returns CDR1 SGHTS and CDR2 YDEGEE. V lost 0 bases and J 3 bases, leaving 7 bases between the germline ends. CDR3 nucleotide sequence: TGTGCCAGCAGCTTGGACATACGCTACGAGCAGTACTTC. Translating it yields CASSLDIRYEQYF.

This rearrangement joins TRBV13 to TRBJ2-6, with TRBD1 matching 10 bases. In germline, CDR1 is PRHDT, CDR2 FYEKMQ (reference sequence). J gave up 2 bases and V 4 bases, and 2 bases lay outside the gene matches. The CDR3 runs to 16 residues. The CDR3 sequence is CASSSDRGPGANVLTF. The CDR3 nucleotides are TGTGCCAGCAGCTCAGACAGGGGGCCTGGGGCCAACGTCCTGACTTTC.

The chain joins TRBV7-2 to TRBJ2-4; 10 bases align to TRBD1. V shed 1 base, J shed 1 base, and the junction held 4 bases outside the gene matches. This CDR3 has 17 residues. Germline CDR1 reads SGHTA; CDR2 reads FQGNSA. This CDR3 is CASSLVPGQGAKNIQYF. The CDR3 bases are TGTGCCAGCAGCTTAGTCCCGGGACAGGGGGCCAAAAACATTCAGTACTTC.

The genes are TRBV9 and TRBJ2-1; 7 positions agree with TRBD2. Germline CDR1 reads SGDLS; CDR2 reads YYNGEE. V shed 3 bases and J 6 bases; nucleotides not matched to a gene: 12. CDR3 size: 16 residues. The CDR3 DNA is TGTGCCAGCAGCGGCCTAGCGGAGGGAATTGGCAATGAGCAGTTCTTC. Its protein is CASSGLAEGIGNEQFF.

The chain is built from TRBV11-3 and TRBJ2-3; 9 bases are a match to TRBD2. Looked up from germline, CDR1 is SGHNT and CDR2 is YENEEA. CDR3 size: 18 residues. The V gene end was trimmed by 2 bases and the J gene end by 4 bases; junction bases not matched to a gene: 13. The CDR3 region is CASSLWREGSYPADTQYF. Here the CDR3 DNA reads TGTGCCAGCAGCTTATGGCGGGAGGGTTCCTACCCCGCAGATACGCAGTATTTT.

There are a few counts of this clone. The rearrangement links TRBV19 to TRBJ2-7; 9 bases match TRBD2. V lost 5 bases to trimming and J lost 2 bases; unmatched junction nucleotides: 7. Germline values: CDR1 LNHDA, CDR2 SQIVND (reference sequence). This CDR3 spans 15 amino acids. Here the CDR3 reads CASSLASGATYEQYF. In nucleotides, the CDR3 is TGTGCCAGTAGTCTCGCTAGCGGGGCCACCTACGAGCAGTACTTC.

The CDR3 protein is CASSFLVAGADTQYF. In DNA, the CDR3 is TGTGCCAGCAGTTTTTTGGTAGCGGGAGCAGATACGCAGTATTTT. The genes are TRBV5-4 and TRBJ2-3; 9 bases agree with TRBD2. Germline CDR1 is SGHNT and CDR2 is YYREEE (reference sequence). Losses at the gene ends were 5 bases for V and 4 bases for J; bases not matched to a gene: 8. The CDR3 loop spans 15 amino acids.

DNA for the CDR3: TGTGCCAGCAGCAGGGGCGTGGGCTATGGCTACACCTTC. Its protein product is CASSRGVGYGYTF. The rearrangement joins TRBV12-3 or TRBV12-4 to TRBJ1-2; possible D gene TRBD1, 6 bases. This CDR3 is built from 13 residues. With 6 bases removed from V and 4 bases from J, the gap between germline ends came to 12 bases.

J is TRBJ2-2 and V is TRBV7-6; perhaps TRBD2 as D (5 bases). Germline CDR1 reads SGHVS; CDR2 reads FNYEAQ. Trimming took 2 bases from V and 6 from J, leaving 13 bases between them. This CDR3 has 15 residues. CDR3 region: CASSLSGPGPGELFF. In nucleotides, the CDR3 is TGTGCCAGCAGCTTAAGCGGACCCGGGCCCGGGGAGCTGTTTTTT.

J is TRBJ2-7 and V is TRBV3-1 (or the pseudogene TRBV3-2), with 10 bases identical to TRBD2. V was clipped by 2 bases and J by 4 bases; unmatched bases: 14. Germline CDR1 is LGHDT and CDR2 is YNNKEL (reference sequence). The CDR3 has 18 residues. The CDR3 region is CASSQSKGTSGGAYEQYF. In DNA, the CDR3 is TGTGCCAGCAGCCAAAGCAAAGGAACCAGCGGGGGGGCGTACGAGCAGTACTTC.

The CDR3 nucleotides are TGCGCCAGCACTGTAACCCTCGGGGGGGTAAGCACAGATACGCAGTATTTT. Protein sequence: CASTVTLGGVSTDTQYF. The chain combines TRBV5-1 with TRBJ2-3; 8 bases align to TRBD2. In germline, CDR1 is SGHRS, CDR2 YFSETQ. J gave up 0 bases and V 6 bases, and 12 bases lay outside the gene matches. The CDR3 spans 17 residues. Full variable domain (missing parts from reference TRBV5-1 and TRBJ2-3): KAGVTQTPRYLIKTRGQQVTLSCSPISGHRSVSWYQQTPGQGLQFLFEYFSETQRNKGNFPGRFSGRQFSNSRSEMNVSTLELGDSALYLCASTVTLGGVSTDTQYFGPGTRLTVL.

The CDR3: CASQGLGYEQYF. CDR3 sequence (DNA): TGTGCCAGCCAGGGGCTGGGCTACGAGCAGTACTTC. The rearrangement uses TRBV6-5 and TRBJ2-7; D is perhaps TRBD1 (6 bases). CDR1 MNHEY and CDR2 SVGAGI come from the germline V gene. This CDR3 has 12 residues. Between the trimmed V and J ends, which lost 8 bases and 3 bases, there was a span of 11 bases.

The V call is TRBV4-1, the J call TRBJ1-2; D call uncertain. The germline gives CDR1 MGHRA, CDR2 YSYEKL. This CDR3 contains 19 residues. V was pared by 0 bases and J by 4 bases, with 24 bases between. CDR3 coding DNA: TGCGCCAGCAGCCAAGAAAAAGAAAGGGTAGGGAGCCACACCTATGGCTACACCTTC. Translated, it gives CASSQEKERVGSHTYGYTF.

This clone is a singleton in its sample. The CDR3, as DNA: TGTGCTAGTGGTTCGCCTGGACAGGGGCTGTACTTC. This encodes CASGSPGQGLYF. V is TRBV12-5 and J is TRBJ2-7, with TRBD1 matching 9 bases. There are 12 residues in the CDR3. V gave up 4 bases and J gave up 12 bases; unmatched junction bases: 7. CDR1 and CDR2 from the germline V gene are LGHNT and FRNRAP.

CDR3 in amino acids: CASSITEGYYGYTF. The CDR3 region has the DNA TGTGCCAGCAGCATTACGGAGGGATACTATGGCTACACCTTC. This sequence joins TRBV7-9 and TRBJ1-2; D ambiguous. The V end lost 5 bases, the J end lost 3 bases, and 13 bases lay between the germline ends. The CDR3 spans 14 residues. Per germline, CDR1 SEHNR and CDR2 FQNEAQ (reference sequence).

This clone was detected once. The chain is built from TRBV2 and TRBJ2-2; 8 nucleotides agree with TRBD1. Germline-derived CDR1 and CDR2 are SNHLY and FYNNEI. This CDR3 spans 14 amino acids. Unmatched junction bases numbered 6, after V lost 7 bases and J lost 5 bases. DNA for the CDR3: TGTGCCAGCAAAGCAGGGGGCGTTACCGGGGAGCTGTTTTTT. As protein: CASKAGGVTGELFF. The full variable domain, with the rest looked up from reference TRBV2 and TRBJ2-2, is EPEVTQTPSHQVTQMGQEVILRCVPISNHLYFYWYRQILGQKVEFLVSFYNNEISEKSEIFDDQFSVERPDGSNFTLKIRSTKLEDSAMYFCASKAGGVTGELFFGEGSRLTVL.

This chain joins TRBV5-6 and TRBJ1-2; TRBD1 agrees at 8 bases. CDR3 size: 15 residues. V was pared by 4 bases and J by 6 bases, with 11 bases of the junction left unmatched. The germline CDR1 and CDR2 sequences are SGHDT and YYEEEE. CDR3 in DNA: TGTGCCAGCAGCCATAGACAGGGGATGAGGGATGGCTACACCTTC. It encodes CASSHRQGMRDGYTF.

CDR3 sequence (DNA): TGTGCCAGTAGTATCACCCCCGGGACAGCGGCCTATGGCTACACCTTC. This sequence encodes CASSITPGTAAYGYTF. The chain employs TRBV19 and TRBJ1-2, with 7 bases aligning to TRBD1. This CDR3 has 16 residues. Germline V CDR1 and CDR2: LNHDA, SQIVND (reference sequence). V dropped 3 bases and J dropped 4; count of bases not matched to a gene: 11.

The V and J genes are TRBV18 and TRBJ2-5; TRBD1 matches 12 bases. Trimming removed 5 bases from V and 5 bases from J; junction bases left unmatched: 9. Germline loops: CDR1 KGHSH, CDR2 LQKENI. The CDR3 covers 16 residues. The CDR3 bases are TGTGCCAGCTCAGCGAGAGGGACAGGGGGCTTCGAGACCCAGTACTTC. Translated, it gives CASSARGTGGFETQYF. Together with reference TRBV18 and TRBJ2-5, the CDR3 gives the full variable domain: NAGVMQNPRHLVRRRGQEARLRCSPMKGHSHVYWYRQLPEEGLKFMVYLQKENIIDESGMPKERFSAEFPKEGPSILRIQQVVRGDSAAYFCASSARGTGGFETQYFGPGTRLLVL.

The chain carries TRBV18 and TRBJ2-1, with 10 bases fitting TRBD2. CDR3 length: 16 residues. From germline, CDR1 is KGHSH and CDR2 LQKENI. The junction had 7 bases not matched to a gene; V was cut back by 2 bases and J by 6 bases. The CDR3 coding sequence is TGTGCCAGCTCACCAAAGGGAATAGCGGGGGGCAATGAGCAGTTCTTC. This sequence encodes CASSPKGIAGGNEQFF.

This chain connects TRBV5-5 to TRBJ2-3; 12 bases map to TRBD2. V was clipped by 5 bases and J by 5 bases; unmatched bases: 15. CDR1 is SGHKS and CDR2 is YYEKEE in the germline V gene (reference sequence). The CDR3 loop spans 18 amino acids. The CDR3 sequence: CASRPPSPSGGAIDTQYF. The CDR3 nucleotides read TGTGCCAGCAGACCCCCTTCCCCTAGCGGGGGGGCGATAGATACGCAGTATTTT.

The gene calls are TRBV28 and TRBJ1-4; TRBD1 is a possible D gene (5 bases). V lost 3 bases, J lost 1 base, and 9 bases lay in between. Germline V CDR1 and CDR2: MDHEN, SYDVKM. This CDR3 contains 15 residues. CDR3 residues: CASSLTQGTNEKLFF. For the CDR3, the DNA is TGTGCCAGCAGTTTGACCCAGGGAACTAATGAAAAACTGTTTTTT.

This clone was observed a handful of times. This chain links TRBV2 with TRBJ2-7, with D perhaps matching TRBD2 (7 bases). Germline V gives CDR1 SNHLY, CDR2 FYNNEI. Trimming took off 7 bases at V and 3 bases at J, with 10 bases between the two ends. This CDR3 is built from 12 residues. The CDR3 sequence is CASNGGLYEQYF. In nucleotides, the CDR3 is TGTGCCAGCAACGGGGGGCTCTACGAGCAGTACTTC.

The chain joins TRBV7-3 to TRBJ2-3; D might be TRBD2 (5 bases). Trimming shortened V by 2 bases and J by 6 bases, and 18 bases separated the two germline ends. The CDR3 extends over 16 amino acids. CDR1 SGHTA and CDR2 FQGTGA come from the germline V gene. This CDR3 reads CASSLVQSGGGDTQYF. CDR3 DNA: TGTGCCAGCAGCTTAGTGCAGAGCGGAGGCGGGGATACGCAGTATTTT. Full variable domain (remainder filled in from reference TRBV7-3 and TRBJ2-3): GAGVSQTPSNKVTEKGKYVELRCDPISGHTALYWYRQSLGQGPEFLIYFQGTGAADDSGLPNDRFFAVRPEGSVSTLKIQRTERGDSAVYLCASSLVQSGGGDTQYFGPGTRLTVL.

V is TRBV7-2 and J is TRBJ1-6; TRBD1 matches at 7 bases. Germline V gene data show CDR1 as SGHTA and CDR2 as FQGNSA. The CDR3 length is 16 residues. Trimming removed 5 bases from V and 5 bases from J; junction bases left unmatched: 9. The DNA of the CDR3 is TGTGCCAGCAGCGCGGTATCCGGGACAGATAATTCACCCCTCCACTTT. Protein product: CASSAVSGTDNSPLHF.

The rearrangement uses TRBV11-3 and TRBJ1-1; the D is unclear. The CDR3 runs 15 residues. Germline-derived CDR1 and CDR2 are SGHNT and YENEEA. The V end was cut by 2 bases, the J end by 4 bases, with 14 bases between. In DNA form, the CDR3 reads TGTGCCAGCAGCTTAACCCCCGTGGAGGGCACTGAAGCTTTCTTT. Translating it yields CASSLTPVEGTEAFF.

J is TRBJ2-4 and V is TRBV4-1, with 7 bases fitting TRBD1. The CDR3 consists of 18 residues. Germline trimming cut 4 bases from V and 0 bases from J; bases unmatched to any gene: 12. Germline V gene lookup returns CDR1 MGHRA and CDR2 YSYEKL. The CDR3: CASSLSTGNHLAKNIQYF. In DNA, the CDR3 is TGCGCCAGCAGCCTGTCGACAGGGAATCACTTAGCCAAAAACATTCAGTACTTC.